These 29 T cell receptor beta chains share one sample of origin, sequenced in a study of blood T cells in healthy people across ages. Primed by a sample-barcoded 5' primer and a J-beta primer mix, a second PCR proceeded for about 7 to 11 cycles. TCRdb ran MiXCR on the 5' RACE reads and lists one entry per CDR3 protein. The sample includes 1.5 million to 1.9 million distinct CDR3 sequences, about 42% of them seen just once. The sequencing input was blood. These receptors all come from a woman younger than 30 in good health.

This clonotype came up a few times. The chain employs TRBV28 and TRBJ1-2, with D hard to call. The germline V gene encodes CDR1 MDHEN and CDR2 SYDVKM. The ends were cut back, 5 bases at V and 0 bases at J, with 4 bases in the middle. The CDR3 extends over 12 amino acids. The CDR3 nucleotides read TGTGCCAGCAGTACCTCTAACTATGGCTACACCTTC. As protein: CASSTSNYGYTF.

In its sample, this clonotype was seen a few times. The chain is built from TRBV9 and TRBJ2-3; D is undetermined. The CDR3 length is 14 residues. Germline values: CDR1 SGDLS, CDR2 YYNGEE. Trimming stripped 3 bases from V and 4 bases from J, with 12 bases between. The CDR3 coding sequence is TGTGCCAGCAGCGCCCCCGGCAGTCCAGATACGCAGTATTTT. Translation: CASSAPGSPDTQYF.

This rearrangement joins TRBV11-1 to TRBJ2-4, with D possibly called TRBD1 or TRBD2 (6 bases each). The CDR3 has 18 amino acids. Germline V gives CDR1 SGHAT, CDR2 FQDESV (reference sequence). V was cut by 5 bases and J by 0 bases, with 20 bases left in between. CDR3 DNA: TGTGCCAGCAGCCCACTGAGTCGGGGGACACTAGCCAAAAACATTCAGTACTTC. Amino acids: CASSPLSRGTLAKNIQYF.

The genes are TRBV20-1 and TRBJ2-3; no clear D. The CDR3 is 13 residues long. The germline gives CDR1 DFQATT, CDR2 SNEGSKA (reference sequence). Trimming stripped 3 bases from V and 5 bases from J, with 12 bases between. The CDR3 loop reads CSARPPQLDTQYF. CDR3 bases: TGCAGTGCTAGGCCTCCGCAGCTAGATACGCAGTATTTT.

The chain combines TRBV7-2 with TRBJ2-1; weak D call: TRBD2 (5 bases). The CDR3 runs to 15 residues. CDR1 and CDR2 (germline): SGHTA, FQGNSA. With 1 base removed from V and 6 bases from J, the gap between germline ends came to 13 bases. The CDR3 nucleotides are TGTGCCAGCAGCTTAGTCACTAGGGTGGGCAATGAGCAGTTCTTC. Amino acid sequence: CASSLVTRVGNEQFF.

At least ten counts were recorded for this clonotype. The chain combines TRBV7-2 with TRBJ1-2; a possible D gene is TRBD1 (5 bases). Germline V gives CDR1 SGHTA, CDR2 FQGNSA. V was shortened by 1 base and J by 2 bases, with 11 bases between the two germline ends. CDR3 size: 15 residues. CDR3 coding DNA: TGTGCCAGCAGCTTAGTTCAGGGCACAAACTATGGCTACACCTTC. Translating it yields CASSLVQGTNYGYTF.

V gene TRBV20-1 combines with J gene TRBJ2-5, with D perhaps matching TRBD2 (5 bases). The J call may be mistaken, given a closer DNA end match to TRBJ2-7. This CDR3 contains 17 residues. CDR1 and CDR2 from the germline V gene are DFQATT and SNEGSKA (reference sequence). The chain's CDR3 is CSARDPWRGNDGYEQYF. DNA of the CDR3: TGCAGTGCTAGAGATCCCTGGAGAGGGAACGATGGCTACGAGCAGTACTTC.

This rearrangement joins TRBV28 to TRBJ1-2; possible D gene TRBD1, 5 bases. Trimming stripped 10 bases from V and 6 bases from J, with 39 bases between. There are 20 residues in the CDR3. Germline V gene data show CDR1 as MDHEN and CDR2 as SYDVKM. The chain's CDR3 is CATDKRVIRDYGNLNDGYTF. CDR3 nucleotide sequence: TGTGCCACCGATAAAAGGGTAATCCGGGACTACGGAAATTTAAACGATGGCTACACCTTC.

The V gene is TRBV20-1, the J gene TRBJ1-5, with 11 bases identical to TRBD1. V was pared by 5 bases and J by 3 bases, with 9 bases of the junction left unmatched. The CDR3 loop spans 16 amino acids. CDR1 and CDR2 (germline): DFQATT, SNEGSKA (reference sequence). CDR3 sequence reads: CSARRDRGFSNQPQHF. CDR3 in DNA: TGCAGTGCTCGCCGGGACAGGGGGTTTTCCAATCAGCCCCAGCATTTT.

This clonotype was seen more than once but under ten times. V gene TRBV27 combines with J gene TRBJ2-7; TRBD2 agrees at 12 bases. The CDR3 spans 15 residues. Germline V gives CDR1 MNHEY, CDR2 SMNVEV (reference sequence). V was clipped by 2 bases and J by 2 bases; unmatched bases: 1. The CDR3 here is CASSLLAGGAYEQYF. For the CDR3, the DNA is TGTGCCAGCAGTTTACTAGCGGGAGGGGCCTACGAGCAGTACTTC.

This rearrangement joins TRBV4-3 to TRBJ1-4; no clear D. Trimming removed 0 bases from V and 13 bases from J, with 12 bases in between. Germline CDR1 LGHNA, CDR2 YSLEER. This CDR3 is 13 amino acids long. The CDR3, as DNA: TGCGCCAGCAGCCAAGAGACACTCACAGTACTGTTTTTT. Its protein product is CASSQETLTVLFF.

The rearrangement uses TRBV20-1 and TRBJ2-1; 14 bases line up with TRBD2. Germline CDR1 reads DFQATT; CDR2 reads SNEGSKA (reference sequence). V was clipped by 1 base and J by 0 bases; unmatched bases: 8. The length of the CDR3 is 19 residues. The CDR3 nucleotides are TGCAGTGCTAGAGCTCCGGGACTAGCGGGAGTCTACTCCTACAATGAGCAGTTCTTC. Its protein is CSARAPGLAGVYSYNEQFF.

The chain recombines TRBV9 with TRBJ1-4, with 7 positions matching TRBD1. Germline CDR1 SGDLS, CDR2 YYNGEE. The V segment lost 3 bases and the J segment 4 bases; nucleotides outside the gene matches: 6. The CDR3 totals 15 residues. Here the CDR3 reads CASSAGGDSNEKLFF. In DNA form, the CDR3 reads TGTGCCAGCAGCGCGGGAGGGGACAGTAATGAAAAACTGTTTTTT.

V and J are TRBV27 and TRBJ1-1, with 9 bases matching TRBD1. The length of the CDR3 is 17 residues. Unmatched junction bases numbered 11, after V lost 6 bases and J lost 0 bases. CDR1 and CDR2 from the germline V gene are MNHEY and SMNVEV (reference sequence). CDR3 protein: CASRPHGTGPLNTEAFF. In nucleotides, the CDR3 is TGTGCCAGCAGACCACACGGGACAGGGCCCCTGAACACTGAAGCTTTCTTT.

The J gene is TRBJ2-3, the V gene TRBV6-5; D not resolved. With 4 bases removed from V and 2 bases from J, the gap between germline ends came to 10 bases. Per the germline V gene, CDR1 is MNHEY and CDR2 is SVGAGI. CDR3 size: 14 residues. This CDR3 is CASSSQTITDTQYF. The DNA of the CDR3 is TGTGCCAGCAGTTCCCAGACAATCACAGATACGCAGTATTTT.

In nucleotides, the CDR3 is TGCAGCGTTGACCTTACGTCAGTTTCGGATACGCAGTATTTT. Translating gives CSVDLTSVSDTQYF. This sequence joins TRBV29-1 and TRBJ2-3; D uncertain. V lost 3 bases and J 6 bases, leaving 16 bases between the germline ends. This CDR3 region has 14 residues. The germline V gene encodes CDR1 SQVTM and CDR2 ANQGSEA.

The rearrangement uses TRBV20-1 and TRBJ1-2, with 7 bases that match TRBD1. V dropped 4 bases and J dropped 4; count of bases not matched to a gene: 9. Germline V gene lookup returns CDR1 DFQATT and CDR2 SNEGSKA (reference sequence). This CDR3 has 14 amino acids. CDR3 sequence reads: CSAIPGQVRYGYTF. The CDR3, as DNA: TGCAGTGCTATTCCCGGACAGGTTCGCTATGGCTACACCTTC.

V gene TRBV28 combines with J gene TRBJ1-5; D not certain. V was trimmed by 6 bases and J by 1 base, leaving 19 bases between them. The CDR3 extends over 17 amino acids. Germline CDR1 reads MDHEN; CDR2 reads SYDVKM. The CDR3 here is CASSPLRTVMSNQPQHF. The CDR3 region has the DNA TGTGCCAGCAGCCCCCTGCGGACCGTAATGAGCAATCAGCCCCAGCATTTT. The complete variable domain, with remaining parts taken from reference TRBV28 and TRBJ1-5, reads DVKVTQSSRYLVKRTGEKVFLECVQDMDHENMFWYRQDPGLGLRLIYFSYDVKMKEKGDIPEGYSVSREKKERFSLILESASTNQTSMYLCASSPLRTVMSNQPQHFGDGTRLSIL.

This clonotype was observed a few times. The chain links TRBV6-1 to TRBJ2-3; no firm D call. Trimming took 2 bases from V and 6 from J, leaving 12 bases between them. The CDR3 is 14 amino acids. CDR1 is MNHNS, CDR2 SASEGT, per germline. The CDR3 loop is CASSESSGRDTQYF. CDR3 coding DNA: TGTGCCAGCAGTGAATCATCGGGTCGGGATACGCAGTATTTT.

This chain uses TRBV12-5 with TRBJ2-1; TRBD2 matches 10 bases. Germline lookup yields CDR1 LGHNT and CDR2 FRNRAP. The CDR3 totals 13 residues. Losses at the gene ends were 6 bases for V and 9 bases for J; bases not matched to a gene: 5. CDR3 in DNA: TGTGCTAGTGGGCCGGGACTAGCGTTTGAGCAGTTCTTC. It translates to CASGPGLAFEQFF.

The CDR3 DNA reads TGCGCCAGCAGCTTAACTAGCGGGAGGCGGGATGAGCAGTTCTTC. Protein product: CASSLTSGRRDEQFF. The chain employs TRBV5-1 and TRBJ2-1; 12 bases fit TRBD2. With V trimmed by 2 bases and J by 8 bases, 5 bases remained unmatched. CDR1 and CDR2 (germline): SGHRS, YFSETQ. This CDR3 has 15 amino acids.

The chain carries TRBV7-2 and TRBJ2-5; D unclear. The V gene lost 1 base and the J gene lost 11 bases, with 17 bases spanning the gap. The CDR3 loop spans 14 amino acids. Germline V CDR1 and CDR2: SGHTA, FQGNSA. This chain's CDR3 is CASSLVLVANEQYF. The CDR3 bases are TGTGCCAGCAGCTTAGTCTTAGTAGCTAATGAGCAGTACTTC. Complete variable domain (other parts from reference TRBV7-2 and TRBJ2-5): GAGVSQSPSNKVTEKGKDVELRCDPISGHTALYWYRQSLGQGLEFLIYFQGNSAPDKSGLPSDRFSAERTGGSVSTLTIQRTQQEDSAVYLCASSLVLVANEQYFGPGTRLLVL.

CDR3 protein: CASANGRGVDSYEQYF. The CDR3 coding sequence is TGTGCCAGTGCCAACGGCAGGGGAGTGGACTCCTACGAGCAGTACTTC. The chain uses TRBV7-8 and TRBJ2-7, with D perhaps matching TRBD1 (6 bases). The CDR3 extends over 16 amino acids. The V end lost 9 bases, the J end lost 0 bases, and 21 bases lay between the germline ends. Germline CDR1 and CDR2: SGHVS and FQNEAQ.

This chain connects TRBV4-1 to TRBJ2-1, with 9 bases that match TRBD2. J lost 8 bases, V lost 4 bases, and 12 bases had no gene match. The CDR3 runs 16 residues. Germline CDR1 MGHRA, CDR2 YSYEKL. The CDR3 nucleotides read TGCGCCAGCAGCCCAGGGCTAGCGGGAAGCCTTGATGAGCAGTTCTTC. It codes for CASSPGLAGSLDEQFF.

The chain has TRBV12-3 or TRBV12-4 and TRBJ1-1; TRBD1 is a possible D gene (5 bases). The CDR3 has 16 residues. Deletions cut 5 bases from V and 3 bases from J, with 19 bases between. CDR3 sequence reads: CASSPRDLTSDTEAFF. CDR3 DNA sequence: TGTGCCAGCAGTCCGCGGGACTTAACCAGCGACACTGAAGCTTTCTTT.

There are many counts of this clonotype. The chain is built from TRBV18 and TRBJ2-3, with TRBD2 identical over 10 bases. The CDR3 is made up of 15 amino acids. Germline loops: CDR1 KGHSH, CDR2 LQKENI. Trimming at V came to 4 bases and at J to 4 bases, leaving 5 bases not matched to a gene. The CDR3 reads CASSLAGGLADTQYF. DNA for the CDR3: TGTGCCAGCTCACTAGCGGGAGGTCTCGCAGATACGCAGTATTTT.

To note about this clonotype: Its ends do not fully match the called genes, so a read error is possible. This chain links TRBV27 with TRBJ2-7; TRBD1 aligns across 9 bases. CDR1 MNHEY and CDR2 SMNVEV come from the germline V gene (reference sequence). This CDR3 has 14 residues. Here the CDR3 reads CTSLTRQGDYEQYF. In DNA, the CDR3 is TGTACCAGCTTAACCCGACAGGGGGACTACGAGCAGTACTTC.

The chain joins TRBV7-2 to TRBJ1-1; the D gene is possibly TRBD1 (5 bases). Trimming left V 1 base short and J 9 bases short, with 18 bases between. The CDR3 covers 15 residues. Germline V CDR1 and CDR2: SGHTA, FQGNSA. CDR3 DNA sequence: TGTGCCAGCAGCTTAGAATCCTCAGGGTTGGGCAAAGCTTTCTTT. The encoded protein is CASSLESSGLGKAFF.

The V and J genes are TRBV15 and TRBJ1-1; D is unclear. The CDR3 is made up of 14 amino acids. The V end was cut by 1 base, the J end by 1 base, with 7 bases between. CDR1 is LNHNV, CDR2 YYDKDF, per germline (reference sequence). The CDR3 bases are TGTGCCACCAGCAGAGTAACAGCGAACACTGAAGCTTTCTTT. It yields the protein CATSRVTANTEAFF.